These 27 T cell receptor beta chains came from one sample sequenced in a study of blood T cell repertoires in COVID-19. TCRdb's table, derived via immunoSEQ multiplex PCR, lists solely in-frame clones and lacks some. Among about 17,000 clones listed, 91% were seen once. Sequencing was carried out using peripheral blood. These receptors were obtained from a man aged 55-75 years with active COVID-19.

The chain is built from TRBV28 and TRBJ2-7; TRBD1 aligns across 9 bases. CDR3 length: 15 amino acids. Germline trimming cut 5 bases from V and 3 bases from J; bases unmatched to any gene: 8. In germline, CDR1 is MDHEN, CDR2 SYDVKM. This chain's CDR3 is CASSVYGTGLYEQYV. CDR3 nucleotides: TGTGCCAGCAGTGTATACGGGACAGGGCTCTACGAGCAGTACGTC.

In nucleotides, the CDR3 is TGTGCCAGCAGCCTTTCATCTACGCAGTATTTT. This gives the protein CASSLSSTQYF. The rearrangement joins TRBV3-1 (or the pseudogene TRBV3-2) to TRBJ2-3; no clear D. Per the germline V gene, CDR1 is LGHDT and CDR2 is YNNKEL (reference sequence). The CDR3 totals 11 residues. The V and J ends lost 4 bases and 8 bases respectively, with 7 bases between them.

This chain uses TRBV6-4 with TRBJ1-1; 7 bases map to TRBD1. J lost 1 base, V lost 9 bases, and 5 bases had no gene match. The CDR3 loop spans 13 amino acids. CDR1 and CDR2 from the germline V gene are MRHNA and SNTAGT. CDR3 sequence (DNA): TGTGCCAGTAGGGACAGACAGAACACTGAAGCTTTCTTT. This encodes CASRDRQNTEAFF.

This chain uses TRBV5-4 with TRBJ2-7, with 8 nucleotides matching TRBD2. Germline V lookup: CDR1 SGHNT, CDR2 YYREEE (reference sequence). Trimming removed 4 bases from V and 6 bases from J; junction bases left unmatched: 12. The CDR3 is made up of 15 amino acids. The CDR3 here is CASSRAGGGPREQYF. As DNA, the CDR3 is TGTGCCAGCAGCCGGGCAGGCGGGGGGCCTCGCGAGCAGTACTTC.

The gene calls are TRBV27 and TRBJ2-3; possibly TRBD2 for D (7 bases). CDR1 is MNHEY, CDR2 SMNVEV, per germline (reference sequence). CDR3 length equals 14 residues. V was cut by 6 bases and J by 3 bases, with 13 bases left in between. CDR3 amino acids: CASRGGPGTDTQYF. CDR3 coding DNA: TGTGCCAGCAGGGGGGGGCCGGGTACAGATACGCAGTATTTT.

The chain joins TRBV5-1 to TRBJ1-1; 7 nucleotides agree with TRBD1. Losses at the gene ends were 1 base for V and 11 bases for J; bases not matched to a gene: 8. The germline V gene has CDR1 SGHRS and CDR2 YFSETQ. There are 13 residues in the CDR3. This CDR3 is CASSLTGVGDAFF. For the CDR3, the DNA is TGCGCCAGCAGCTTGACAGGGGTTGGAGACGCTTTCTTT.

This clone has a single count. The rearrangement uses TRBV2 and TRBJ2-1; D may be TRBD1 (5 bases). Germline V gene data show CDR1 as SNHLY and CDR2 as FYNNEI. The CDR3 has 14 residues. With 2 bases removed from V and 0 bases from J, the gap between germline ends came to 5 bases. CDR3 region: CASSEQGSYNEQFF. The CDR3 DNA sequence: TGTGCCAGCAGTGAACAGGGCTCCTACAATGAGCAGTTCTTC. The complete variable domain, with remaining parts taken from reference TRBV2 and TRBJ2-1, reads EPEVTQTPSHQVTQMGQEVILRCVPISNHLYFYWYRQILGQKVEFLVSFYNNEISEKSEIFDDQFSVERPDGSNFTLKIRSTKLEDSAMYFCASSEQGSYNEQFFGPGTRLTVL.

This clone is a singleton in its sample. V usage is TRBV5-1 and J usage is TRBJ2-3, with a possible D match to TRBD2 (6 bases). Germline loops: CDR1 SGHRS, CDR2 YFSETQ. The CDR3 is made up of 13 amino acids. V shed 4 bases and J shed 6 bases, with 12 bases lying between them. In DNA, the CDR3 is TGCGCCAGCAGCCCGGACGGGGGTGATACGCAGTATTTT. It yields the protein CASSPDGGDTQYF.

The V gene is TRBV3-1 (or the pseudogene TRBV3-2), the J gene TRBJ2-5; TRBD1 is a possible D gene (6 bases). The CDR3 covers 17 residues. V lost 0 bases, J lost 7 bases, and 21 bases lay in between. Germline CDR1 is LGHDT and CDR2 is YNNKEL (reference sequence). The CDR3 DNA reads TGTGCCAGCAGCCAAGATTTGGGGGCCAGGGGAAAGGGGACCCAGTACTTC. Translating it yields CASSQDLGARGKGTQYF.

This chain uses TRBV14 with TRBJ2-3; tentative D call: TRBD2 (5 bases). Trimming took 8 bases from V and 4 from J, leaving 13 bases between them. The CDR3 totals 13 residues. Germline V CDR1 and CDR2: SGHDN, FVKESK. The CDR3 reads CASRGQNPDTQYF. The CDR3 DNA sequence: TGTGCCAGCCGGGGTCAAAATCCAGATACGCAGTATTTT.

The CDR3 DNA sequence: TGTGCCAGCAGCCGGACAGACTACGAGCAGTACGTC. Its translation is CASSRTDYEQYV. V gene TRBV3-1 (or the pseudogene TRBV3-2) combines with J gene TRBJ2-7, with D possibly TRBD1 on 6 matching bases. Trimming shortened V by 4 bases and J by 3 bases, and 7 bases separated the two germline ends. Germline CDR1 and CDR2: LGHDT and YNNKEL (reference sequence). The CDR3 sequence is 12 residues long.

J is TRBJ2-5 and V is TRBV10-1; 10 bases line up with TRBD2. Germline-derived CDR1 and CDR2 are WNHNN and SYGVQD (reference sequence). The CDR3 totals 15 residues. Trimming at V came to 6 bases and at J to 12 bases, leaving 16 bases not matched to a gene. CDR3 protein: CASRPMDLAGGPKYF. DNA of the CDR3: TGCGCCAGCAGGCCCATGGACTTAGCGGGGGGCCCGAAGTACTTC.

This chain joins TRBV27 and TRBJ2-7; D possibly corresponds to TRBD1 (5 bases). With 8 bases removed from V and 5 bases from J, the gap between germline ends came to 16 bases. This CDR3 is 13 amino acids long. Germline V lookup: CDR1 MNHEY, CDR2 SMNVEV (reference sequence). This CDR3 reads CASSGVGADEQYF. As DNA, the CDR3 is TGTGCCAGCTCCGGAGTAGGGGCCGACGAGCAGTACTTC.

The chain joins TRBV5-1 to TRBJ1-4, with D uncertain. There are 14 residues in the CDR3. Trimming shortened V by 2 bases and J by 5 bases, and 10 bases separated the two germline ends. From germline, CDR1 is SGHRS and CDR2 YFSETQ. CDR3 nucleotides: TGCGCCAGCAGCTTAACACCCGCCAATGAAAAACTGTTTTTT. Amino acid sequence: CASSLTPANEKLFF.

The chain links TRBV6-2 or TRBV6-3 to TRBJ2-2; the D gene is possibly TRBD2 (5 bases). V was clipped by 6 bases and J by 4 bases, with 15 bases between them. Germline lookup yields CDR1 MNHEY and CDR2 SVGEGT. The CDR3 is 15 residues long. The CDR3 coding sequence is TGTGCCAGCAGCGCCGGGGAGATGGGCACCGGGGAGCTGTTTTTT. This codes for CASSAGEMGTGELFF.

This clone was detected a few times. The CDR3 loop is CASSQEPGHYGYTF. The DNA for the CDR3 is TGTGCCAGCAGCCAAGAACCAGGCCACTATGGCTACACCTTC. The V gene is TRBV14, the J gene TRBJ1-2; D is unclear. This CDR3 is built from 14 residues. Germline-derived CDR1 and CDR2 are SGHDN and FVKESK. Trimming took 0 bases from V and 3 from J, leaving 8 bases between them.

The chain uses TRBV28 and TRBJ1-2; D possibly corresponds to TRBD1 (6 bases). Per the germline V gene, CDR1 is MDHEN and CDR2 is SYDVKM. This CDR3 comprises 14 residues. The V gene lost 7 bases and the J gene lost 4 bases, with 16 bases spanning the gap. CDR3 loop: CASKTGGAVYGYTF. The CDR3 region has the DNA TGTGCCAGCAAGACTGGGGGGGCTGTCTATGGCTACACCTTC.

This clone was detected once. This chain links TRBV7-3 with TRBJ1-2; D is perhaps TRBD1 (5 bases). The V end lost 5 bases, the J end lost 2 bases, and 9 bases lay between the germline ends. Germline V gene data show CDR1 as SGHTA and CDR2 as FQGTGA. This CDR3 is built from 13 residues. The CDR3 protein is CASSPDRNYGYTF. The CDR3 nucleotides read TGTGCCAGCAGCCCAGACAGAAACTATGGCTACACCTTC.

The chain recombines TRBV5-1 with TRBJ1-4; 9 nucleotides match TRBD1. Germline V gene lookup returns CDR1 SGHRS and CDR2 YFSETQ. The CDR3 is 14 residues long. V lost 7 bases, J lost 5 bases, and 6 bases stayed unmatched. This chain's CDR3 is CASGSGTGNEKLFF. The CDR3 DNA follows: TGCGCCAGCGGTTCGGGGACAGGGAATGAAAAACTGTTTTTT. Full variable domain (outside the CDR3, taken from reference TRBV5-1 and TRBJ1-4): KAGVTQTPRYLIKTRGQQVTLSCSPISGHRSVSWYQQTPGQGLQFLFEYFSETQRNKGNFPGRFSGRQFSNSRSEMNVSTLELGDSALYLCASGSGTGNEKLFFGSGTQLSVL.

V usage is TRBV6-5 and J usage is TRBJ1-2, with 8 bases fitting TRBD1. CDR3 length: 15 amino acids. Germline CDR1 MNHEY, CDR2 SVGAGI. The J segment lost 4 bases and the V segment lost 5 bases, leaving 9 bases of the junction unmatched. The CDR3 spells CASSTWTGYSYGYTF. The CDR3 DNA reads as TGTGCCAGCAGTACGTGGACAGGGTATTCCTATGGCTACACCTTC.

The rearrangement joins TRBV7-9 to TRBJ1-2; D is unclear. The CDR3 sequence is 12 residues long. V lost 7 bases to trimming and J lost 6 bases, with 12 bases between them. Germline CDR1 and CDR2: SEHNR and FQNEAQ (reference sequence). CDR3 sequence (DNA): TGTGCCAGCACCGGTCTAGACGATGGCTACACCTTC. It translates to CASTGLDDGYTF. The full variable domain, with the rest looked up from reference TRBV7-9 and TRBJ1-2, is DTGVSQNPRHKITKRGQNVTFRCDPISEHNRLYWYRQTLGQGPEFLTYFQNEAQLEKSRLLSDRFSAERPKGSFSTLEIQRTEQGDSAMYLCASTGLDDGYTFGSGTRLTVV.

This chain uses TRBV11-2 with TRBJ1-2; 9 nucleotides line up with TRBD1. CDR1 is SGHAT, CDR2 FQNNGV, per germline. The CDR3 covers 14 residues. V gave up 6 bases and J gave up 2 bases; unmatched junction bases: 4. The CDR3 loop is CASRPGQGNYGYTF. CDR3 DNA: TGTGCCAGCAGACCCGGACAGGGGAACTATGGCTACACCTTC.

The chain is built from TRBV18 and TRBJ1-1, with D possibly matching TRBD1 (5 bases). The length of the CDR3 is 13 residues. Germline CDR1 reads KGHSH; CDR2 reads LQKENI. V was clipped by 0 bases and J by 11 bases, with 13 bases between them. The CDR3 nucleotides read TGTGCCAGCTCACCACCGGCGGGGCTTGGGGCTTTCTTT. Translated, it gives CASSPPAGLGAFF.

The V call is TRBV19, the J call TRBJ1-2; TRBD1 is a possible D gene (5 bases). Trimming left V 6 bases short and J 2 bases short, with 16 bases between. CDR3 length equals 15 residues. Germline V lookup: CDR1 LNHDA, CDR2 SQIVND (reference sequence). The CDR3 DNA follows: TGTGCCAGTAGGGCAAGGGAGGGGAACAACTATGGCTACACCTTC. Translation: CASRAREGNNYGYTF.

The chain is built from TRBV2 and TRBJ2-3; TRBD2 aligns across 9 bases. Looked up from germline, CDR1 is SNHLY and CDR2 is FYNNEI. The CDR3 runs to 15 residues. Unmatched junction bases numbered 10, after V lost 6 bases and J lost 6 bases. DNA of the CDR3: TGTGCCAGCAGCGACCGGCGGGGGGGCCCCGATACGCAGTATTTT. Its translation is CASSDRRGGPDTQYF. The full variable domain, in which reference TRBV2 and TRBJ2-3 provide the parts outside the CDR3, is EPEVTQTPSHQVTQMGQEVILRCVPISNHLYFYWYRQILGQKVEFLVSFYNNEISEKSEIFDDQFSVERPDGSNFTLKIRSTKLEDSAMYFCASSDRRGGPDTQYFGPGTRLTVL.

In regard to this clone: One junction end disagrees with the germline gene, perhaps due to a read error. The gene calls are TRBV4-1 and TRBJ1-2, with D hard to call. The CDR3 contains 13 residues. Germline V CDR1 and CDR2: MGHRA, YSYEKL. CDR3 coding DNA: TGCGCCAGCAGCCATGAGCCCAACTATGACTACACCTTC. Amino acids: CASSHEPNYDYTF.

This chain joins TRBV6-5 and TRBJ1-4, with D uncertain. The CDR3 spans 14 residues. V was trimmed by 2 bases and J by 8 bases, leaving 12 bases between them. Looked up from germline, CDR1 is MNHEY and CDR2 is SVGAGI. In nucleotides, the CDR3 is TGTGCCAGCAGTTACCGCGCGGGATCCGAAAAACTGTTTTTT. This gives the protein CASSYRAGSEKLFF.